The following is a TCR beta chain sequence with its context. Its matching antigen is unknown. TCRdb processed the 5' RACE reads anew with MiXCR; each CDR3 protein has one entry. The sample yields about 220,000 distinct CDR3 sequences, 7.3% seen once. The germline V and J ends were trimmed by 2 bases and 1 base, with 8 bases remaining between them. The CDR3 has 14 amino acids. Germline V gene lookup returns CDR1 KGHSH and CDR2 LQKENI. These data come from a study of CD8 T cells in ankylosing spondylitis. Whole-study results and caveats: Ankylosing spondylitis blood seemed to carry a telltale TCR beta motif made of several highly homologous variants.

This receptor was identified in a male donor with ankylosing spondylitis. The chain recombines TRBV18 with TRBJ1-2; D is unresolved. Source material: blood, either unsorted or a sorted T cell fraction (not recorded which). CDR3: CASSPNEFNYGYTF. For the CDR3, the DNA is TGTGCCAGCTCACCAAATGAGTTTAACTATGGCTACACCTTC.